These 15 T cell receptor beta chains share one sample of origin, sequenced in a study of a mutant IDH1 vaccine in newly diagnosed glioma. TCRdb's table, derived via immunoSEQ multiplex PCR, lists solely in-frame clones and lacks some. The table includes approximately 100,000 clones, roughly 86% detected once. These receptors lack a known antigen. Time point meaning: week 47, end of study. Vaccination used 300 ug of mutant IDH1 20-mer peptide per dose, with topical imiquimod. Sequenced material: PBMCs, taken from a glioma patient whose treatment included an IDH1 peptide vaccine. The receptors here all came from a woman in her 50s with glioma.

The chain couples TRBV4-1 to TRBJ1-5; unclear D gene. Germline lookup yields CDR1 MGHRA and CDR2 YSYEKL. The V end lost 1 base, the J end lost 0 bases, and 7 bases lay between the germline ends. CDR3 length: 15 residues. This chain's CDR3 is CASSQVPHSNQPQHF. The CDR3 DNA follows: TGCGCCAGCAGCCAAGTTCCACATAGCAATCAGCCCCAGCATTTT.

This chain links TRBV4-1 with TRBJ2-5; 10 nucleotides match TRBD1. TRBJ2-7 explains the end of the DNA better; the J call may be wrong. The CDR3 totals 14 residues. Germline CDR1 and CDR2: MGHRA and YSYEKL. The CDR3 nucleotides are TGCGCCAGCAGCCAAGAGGGACAGGGGCTCGAGCAGTACTTC. Residues: CASSQEGQGLEQYF.

The V gene is TRBV30, the J gene TRBJ1-2; 9 bases are shared with TRBD1. Germline V gene lookup returns CDR1 GTSNPN and CDR2 SVGIG (reference sequence). Losses at the gene ends were 3 bases for V and 11 bases for J; bases not matched to a gene: 7. This CDR3 spans 12 amino acids. CDR3 amino acids: CAWSQGQGRYTF. CDR3 DNA: TGTGCCTGGAGCCAAGGACAGGGGAGATACACCTTC.

V is TRBV28 and J is TRBJ1-1; D is unclear. There are 12 residues in the CDR3. Looked up from germline, CDR1 is MDHEN and CDR2 is SYDVKM. V lost 2 bases and J lost 7, with 8 bases in between. For the CDR3, the DNA is TGTGCCAGCAGTTTAGACGCGGGTGAAGCTTTCTTT. Translating gives CASSLDAGEAFF.

V and J are TRBV10-3 and TRBJ1-3; 9 nucleotides align to TRBD1. The CDR3 covers 15 residues. J lost 5 bases, V lost 2 bases, and 4 bases had no gene match. Germline loops: CDR1 ENHRY, CDR2 SYGVKD. Here the CDR3 DNA reads TGTGCCATCAGTGAGACGGGACAGGGTAGAAACACCATATATTTT. Its translation is CAISETGQGRNTIYF.

The chain has TRBV13 and TRBJ2-1; 15 nucleotides agree with TRBD2. Germline-derived CDR1 and CDR2 are PRHDT and FYEKMQ (reference sequence). CDR3 length equals 15 residues. V lost 5 bases, J lost 10 bases, and 6 bases stayed unmatched. CDR3 sequence reads: CASSLWTSGRGEQFF. The CDR3 DNA sequence: TGTGCCAGCAGCCTTTGGACTAGCGGGAGGGGAGAGCAGTTCTTC.

The chain has TRBV5-4 and TRBJ2-3; 14 bases line up with TRBD2. V lost 4 bases, J lost 6 bases, and 7 bases stayed unmatched. This CDR3 contains 16 residues. The V gene's germline CDR1 is SGHNT and CDR2 YYREEE (reference sequence). CDR3 coding DNA: TGTGCCAGCAGCCAACGACTAGCGGGAGGGCGGGATACGCAGTATTTT. It translates to CASSQRLAGGRDTQYF.

The chain couples TRBV14 to TRBJ2-5; D perhaps matches TRBD2 (5 bases). Trimming shortened V by 4 bases and J by 5 bases, and 11 bases separated the two germline ends. The CDR3 runs 13 residues. The germline V gene encodes CDR1 SGHDN and CDR2 FVKESK. The CDR3 nucleotides read TGTGCCAGCAGCCGGTGGAGGCGCGAGACCCAGTACTTC. Translated, it gives CASSRWRRETQYF. The entire variable domain, with the rest obtained from reference TRBV14 and TRBJ2-5, is as follows: EAGVTQFPSHSVIEKGQTVTLRCDPISGHDNLYWYRRVMGKEIKFLLHFVKESKQDESGMPNNRFLAERTGGTYSTLKVQPAELEDSGVYFCASSRWRRETQYFGPGTRLLVL.

This clone occurred a few times. Other DNA sequences in the sample encode the same CDR3. V gene TRBV16 combines with J gene TRBJ1-1, with a weak D call TRBD1 (6 bases). The germline CDR1 and CDR2 sequences are KGHSY and FQNENV. The CDR3 extends over 15 amino acids. With 4 bases removed from V and 6 bases from J, the gap between germline ends came to 18 bases. As DNA, the CDR3 is TGTGCCAGCAGCCGAGCTGAACAGGGTGTTGCTGAAGCTTTCTTT. This gives the protein CASSRAEQGVAEAFF.

The chain joins TRBV12-5 to TRBJ2-2, with TRBD2 as a possible D gene (6 bases). With 7 bases removed from V and 8 bases from J, the gap between germline ends came to 11 bases. CDR1 LGHNT and CDR2 FRNRAP come from the germline V gene. The CDR3 loop spans 12 amino acids. The CDR3 region is CASALGGGELFF. The CDR3 nucleotides are TGTGCTAGTGCCCTCGGGGGTGGGGAGCTGTTTTTT.

The V call is TRBV7-9, the J call TRBJ1-5; D not resolved. CDR1 is SEHNR, CDR2 FQNEAQ, per germline (reference sequence). Between the trimmed V and J ends, which lost 1 base and 4 bases, there was a span of 5 bases. This CDR3 is 13 amino acids long. CDR3 sequence (DNA): TGTGCCAGCAGCTTAGAACCAAATCAGCCCCAGCATTTT. Translation: CASSLEPNQPQHF.

V gene TRBV18 combines with J gene TRBJ2-7, with 14 bases that match TRBD2. V lost 6 bases to trimming and J lost 2 bases; unmatched junction nucleotides: 9. Germline CDR1 and CDR2: KGHSH and LQKENI. This CDR3 has 17 residues. This CDR3 is CASSAGTSGSGAYEQYF. CDR3 DNA sequence: TGTGCCAGCTCGGCCGGGACTAGCGGGAGTGGGGCCTACGAGCAGTACTTC.

Only one count was recorded for this clone. The chain has TRBV9 and TRBJ2-2; D is possibly TRBD1 (5 bases). V shed 0 bases and J shed 3 bases, with 9 bases lying between them. The CDR3 has 15 residues. The germline gives CDR1 SGDLS, CDR2 YYNGEE. The CDR3: CASSVGGTHTGELFF. The CDR3 coding sequence is TGTGCCAGCAGCGTAGGGGGCACCCACACCGGGGAGCTGTTTTTT.

CDR3 region: CASSEGWEREQYF. CDR3 DNA sequence: TGTGCCAGCAGCGAGGGGTGGGAGCGCGAGCAGTACTTC. V and J are TRBV6-5 and TRBJ2-7; D may match TRBD1 or TRBD2 (5 bases each). Germline values: CDR1 MNHEY, CDR2 SVGAGI. The CDR3 contains 13 residues. Trimming shortened V by 6 bases and J by 6 bases, and 15 bases separated the two germline ends.

CDR3 coding DNA: TGTGCCAGCAGTCCTGGTTACGAGCAGTACTTC. It yields the protein CASSPGYEQYF. The chain couples TRBV25-1 to TRBJ2-7; D is unresolved. The CDR3 runs 11 residues. V was cut by 5 bases and J by 4 bases, with 6 bases left in between. Looked up from germline, CDR1 is MGHDK and CDR2 is SYGVNS.